Listed below are T cell receptor beta chains from one sample, sequenced in a study of cytomegalovirus exposure and HLA in healthy donors. Sequencing used immunoSEQ multiplex PCR; TCRdb keeps in-frame clones, though not all of them. The sample includes about 140,000 clones, approximately 80% of them seen just once. The sequencing input was PBMCs. The receptors come from a woman aged 40 to 50 in good health and CMV-seronegative. Each CDR3 is given without its conserved first and last residue. Each record gives: J gene, V gene, CDR3 protein.

j_call: TRBJ1-4
v_call: TRBV27
cdr3_aa: ASSLFGHYNEKLF

j_call: TRBJ2-5
v_call: TRBV5-5
cdr3_aa: ASSSLAGGETQY

j_call: TRBJ2-2
v_call: TRBV25-1
cdr3_aa: ASSEGLSYGELF

j_call: TRBJ1-5
v_call: TRBV6-5
cdr3_aa: ASTTRQPQH

j_call: TRBJ2-7
v_call: TRBV28
cdr3_aa: ASSPRWAGGTYEQY

j_call: TRBJ1-1
v_call: TRBV21-1
cdr3_aa: ASRFPGQGREKNTEAF

j_call: TRBJ2-7
v_call: TRBV15
cdr3_aa: ATRTGTGYEQY

j_call: TRBJ2-3
v_call: TRBV6-5
cdr3_aa: ASSYSTRARADTQY

j_call: TRBJ1-6
v_call: TRBV28
cdr3_aa: ASSLPNSPLH

j_call: TRBJ1-2
v_call: TRBV6-4
cdr3_aa: ASSEHGQTNYGYT